Shown below are 8 T cell receptor beta chains from a single sample sequenced in a study of T cell responses to AZD1222 COVID-19 vaccine. Some clones are missing from TCRdb's copy, which holds only in-frame ones; the method was immunoSEQ multiplex PCR. The sample consists of about 96,000 clones, 90% of them appearing once. Specimen: peripheral blood, collected on day 0 of AZD1222 vaccination. The receptors shown here come from an adult in good health.

This chain links TRBV10-3 with TRBJ1-4; 9 bases match TRBD1. V lost 3 bases to trimming and J lost 5 bases; unmatched junction nucleotides: 1. The CDR3 contains 14 residues. CDR1 is ENHRY and CDR2 is SYGVKD in the germline V gene. CDR3 protein: CAISEGTGNEKLFF. CDR3 nucleotide sequence: TGTGCCATCAGTGAAGGGACAGGGAATGAAAAACTGTTTTTT.

This rearrangement joins TRBV28 to TRBJ2-1; TRBD2 aligns across 15 bases. Germline V gene lookup returns CDR1 MDHEN and CDR2 SYDVKM. Trimming took 4 bases from V and 9 from J; bases not matched to a gene: 4. CDR3 length: 15 residues. The CDR3 spells CASSSGLAGGGEQFF. CDR3 sequence (DNA): TGTGCCAGCAGTTCCGGACTAGCGGGAGGGGGTGAGCAGTTCTTC.

The count of this clone is one. The rearrangement uses TRBV6-5 and TRBJ2-7; 7 bases match TRBD1. Germline CDR1 MNHEY, CDR2 SVGAGI. V was pared by 5 bases and J by 3 bases, with 7 bases of the junction left unmatched. This CDR3 has 14 residues. In nucleotides, the CDR3 is TGTGCCAGCAGTCAGACAGGGATCCTCTACGAGCAGTACTTC. It is translated as CASSQTGILYEQYF.

This sequence joins TRBV27 and TRBJ2-3; 7 nucleotides match TRBD2. Per germline, CDR1 MNHEY and CDR2 SMNVEV (reference sequence). V lost 6 bases, J lost 3 bases, and 6 bases stayed unmatched. The CDR3 is made up of 14 amino acids. CDR3 in DNA: TGTGCCAGCAGCGATGCGGGAGTAACAGATACGCAGTATTTT. Its protein product is CASSDAGVTDTQYF.

The chain has TRBV7-9 and TRBJ2-7; D is unclear. Germline V CDR1 and CDR2: SEHNR, FQNEAQ (reference sequence). The V gene lost 3 bases and the J gene lost 5 bases, with 11 bases spanning the gap. There are 13 residues in the CDR3. CDR3 residues: CASSFMKHDEQYF. The CDR3 bases are TGTGCCAGCAGCTTCATGAAGCATGACGAGCAGTACTTC.

The rearrangement uses TRBV5-1 and TRBJ2-1; the match to TRBD2 covers 11 bases. CDR1 SGHRS and CDR2 YFSETQ come from the germline V gene. With V trimmed by 5 bases and J by 8 bases, 9 bases remained unmatched. CDR3 length: 15 amino acids. The DNA of the CDR3 is TGCGCCAGCAGTTCCCCCGGACTAGCGGGTCATGAGCAGTTCTTC. This gives the protein CASSSPGLAGHEQFF.

The chain recombines TRBV7-2 with TRBJ2-1, with D possibly being TRBD2 (5 bases). Germline CDR1 and CDR2: SGHTA and FQGNSA. The germline V and J ends were trimmed by 3 bases and 0 bases, with 12 bases remaining between them. The CDR3 extends over 16 amino acids. CDR3 sequence (DNA): TGTGCCAGCAGCTTGTTCCGTCGGGGCTCCTACAATGAGCAGTTCTTC. Amino acid sequence: CASSLFRRGSYNEQFF.

The rearrangement links TRBV30 to TRBJ1-6; 9 bases map to TRBD1. Trimming took 2 bases from V and 7 from J; bases not matched to a gene: 12. Germline lookup yields CDR1 GTSNPN and CDR2 SVGIG (reference sequence). The CDR3 has 17 residues. CDR3 loop: CAWSTTQGARWNSPLHF. As DNA, the CDR3 is TGTGCCTGGAGTACAACACAGGGGGCGCGGTGGAATTCACCCCTCCACTTT.